What follows are 25 T cell receptor beta chains derived from one specimen sequenced in a study of T cells in Graves' hyperthyroidism and ophthalmopathy. It was RNA transcripts that yielded the amplified TCR beta CDR3 regions. When the TCR CDR3 underwent first-round RT-PCR, the HTBI primer set was used. TCRdb recomputed calls from the multiplex PCR reads with MiXCR, one row per CDR3 protein. The data contain about 640,000 distinct CDR3 sequences, about 20% of them singletons. Material for sequencing was blood. All receptors derive from a young man with Graves' ophthalmopathy.

This clonotype was seen many times. CDR3 DNA: TGTGCCAGCAGCGCCGGGACTAGCCTTTACAATGAGCAGTTCTTC. Translated, it gives CASSAGTSLYNEQFF. The chain has TRBV11-2 and TRBJ2-1; TRBD2 aligns across 9 bases. This CDR3 has 15 amino acids. J gave up 4 bases and V 5 bases, and 6 bases lay outside the gene matches. The germline CDR1 and CDR2 sequences are SGHAT and FQNNGV.

This clonotype has at least ten counts. V gene TRBV12-3 or TRBV12-4 combines with J gene TRBJ2-3; 9 nucleotides line up with TRBD2. The trim removed 3 bases at V and 6 bases at J, leaving 4 bases unmatched. The CDR3 is made up of 14 amino acids. CDR3 DNA sequence: TGTGCCAGCAGTTTGGGGGCGGGAGGGGATACGCAGTATTTT. It encodes CASSLGAGGDTQYF.

At least ten counts were recorded for this clonotype. The chain carries TRBV11-2 and TRBJ1-1, with D possibly matching TRBD1 (5 bases). The CDR3 totals 15 residues. Trimming took 5 bases from V and 2 from J, leaving 15 bases between them. Germline-derived CDR1 and CDR2 are SGHAT and FQNNGV. CDR3 in amino acids: CASSLLGRPNTEAFF. CDR3 DNA: TGTGCCAGCAGCCTTTTGGGGCGCCCCAACACTGAAGCTTTCTTT.

The chain carries TRBV5-5 and TRBJ2-1, with D hard to call. Germline V gene lookup returns CDR1 SGHKS and CDR2 YYEKEE (reference sequence). The CDR3 totals 14 residues. The ends were cut back, 0 bases at V and 5 bases at J, with 9 bases in the middle. As DNA, the CDR3 is TGTGCCAGCAGCTTGGGGCAGTGGGACAATGAGCAGTTCTTC. It specifies CASSLGQWDNEQFF.

This clonotype occurred a few times. V is TRBV15 and J is TRBJ2-7; 7 positions agree with TRBD1. This CDR3 comprises 16 residues. V shed 1 base, J shed 5 bases, and the junction held 11 bases outside the gene matches. Germline V gene data show CDR1 as LNHNV and CDR2 as YYDKDF (reference sequence). Here the CDR3 reads CATSRAYTQTGNEQYF. In DNA, the CDR3 is TGTGCCACCAGCAGAGCCTATACCCAGACAGGGAACGAGCAGTACTTC.

This clonotype was seen many times. The chain recombines TRBV7-2 with TRBJ2-3; 12 nucleotides match TRBD2. There are 15 residues in the CDR3. Trimming cost V 6 bases and J 3 bases; bases outside gene matches: 4. CDR1 is SGHTA and CDR2 is FQGNSA in the germline V gene. CDR3 loop: CASRRTSGTTDTQYF. CDR3 DNA: TGTGCCAGCAGACGGACTAGCGGGACTACAGATACGCAGTATTTT.

The chain carries TRBV27 and TRBJ1-2; D gene ambiguous. The CDR3 loop spans 13 amino acids. The V and J ends lost 6 bases and 3 bases respectively, with 11 bases between them. Germline values: CDR1 MNHEY, CDR2 SMNVEV (reference sequence). CDR3: CASSLNVDYGYTF. CDR3 DNA sequence: TGTGCCAGCAGCCTTAATGTAGACTATGGCTACACCTTC.

This clonotype was detected many times. This sequence joins TRBV28 and TRBJ2-2; tentative D call: TRBD1 (6 bases). This CDR3 is built from 14 residues. Germline V gene lookup returns CDR1 MDHEN and CDR2 SYDVKM. Trimming shortened V by 5 bases and J by 1 base, and 8 bases separated the two germline ends. As DNA, the CDR3 is TGTGCCAGCAGTGCGACAGGGAACACCGGGGAGCTGTTTTTT. As protein: CASSATGNTGELFF.

The chain is built from TRBV27 and TRBJ2-1; D may be TRBD1 (5 bases). CDR1 and CDR2 from the germline V gene are MNHEY and SMNVEV (reference sequence). The CDR3 runs 15 residues. Trimming shortened V by 2 bases and J by 5 bases, and 13 bases separated the two germline ends. The CDR3 loop is CASSLGQGINNEQFF. The CDR3 DNA follows: TGTGCCAGCAGTTTAGGGCAGGGTATAAACAATGAGCAGTTCTTC.

The chain recombines TRBV28 with TRBJ2-7; perhaps TRBD1 as D (6 bases). The length of the CDR3 is 15 residues. V shed 4 bases and J shed 2 bases, with 15 bases lying between them. Per the germline V gene, CDR1 is MDHEN and CDR2 is SYDVKM. The CDR3 DNA reads as TGTGCCAGCAGTTCCCTGACAGGAACCCCCTACGAGCAGTACTTC. Its translation: CASSSLTGTPYEQYF. The full variable domain, with the rest looked up from reference TRBV28 and TRBJ2-7, is DVKVTQSSRYLVKRTGEKVFLECVQDMDHENMFWYRQDPGLGLRLIYFSYDVKMKEKGDIPEGYSVSREKKERFSLILESASTNQTSMYLCASSSLTGTPYEQYFGPGTRLTVT.

V and J are TRBV10-2 and TRBJ1-6; TRBD1 matches at 8 bases. This CDR3 region has 13 residues. V shed 7 bases and J 9 bases; nucleotides not matched to a gene: 5. CDR1 is WSHSY, CDR2 SAAADI, per germline. CDR3 DNA: TGCGCCAGCAATGGACAGGGTGGTTCACCCCTCCACTTT. This translates into CASNGQGGSPLHF.

The chain has TRBV3-1 and TRBJ2-7; 9 nucleotides agree with TRBD1. J was trimmed by 5 bases and V by 4 bases; bases with no gene match: 9. This CDR3 has 15 amino acids. From germline, CDR1 is LGHDT and CDR2 YNNKEL (reference sequence). CDR3 sequence reads: CASSRTGTGMDEQYF. In nucleotides, the CDR3 is TGTGCCAGCAGCCGGACCGGGACAGGGATGGACGAGCAGTACTTC.

The gene calls are TRBV9 and TRBJ1-5; weak D call: TRBD1 (6 bases). The CDR3 is made up of 14 amino acids. Germline V gene lookup returns CDR1 SGDLS and CDR2 YYNGEE. Trimming left V 0 bases short and J 5 bases short, with 9 bases between. The CDR3 DNA reads TGTGCCAGCAGCGTAGCGGGGGCTGATCAGCCCCAGCATTTT. This gives the protein CASSVAGADQPQHF.

This clonotype was counted between two and nine times. The V and J genes are TRBV6-1 and TRBJ2-1; 10 nucleotides align to TRBD2. Germline assignment: CDR1 MNHNS and CDR2 SASEGT. The CDR3 spans 17 residues. V was clipped by 4 bases and J by 0 bases; unmatched bases: 6. CDR3 sequence reads: CASSGTSGRSSYNEQFF. CDR3 sequence (DNA): TGTGCCAGCAGTGGGACTAGCGGAAGGAGCTCCTACAATGAGCAGTTCTTC.

The V call is TRBV19, the J call TRBJ1-1; 7 bases are shared with TRBD1. After removal of 5 bases from V and 4 bases from J, the junction contained 7 bases not matched to a gene. Looked up from germline, CDR1 is LNHDA and CDR2 is SQIVND (reference sequence). The CDR3 is 14 residues long. The CDR3, as DNA: TGTGCCAGTAGTGTTGACAGGGCGGGCACTGAAGCTTTCTTT. Its protein product is CASSVDRAGTEAFF.

The chain carries TRBV5-1 and TRBJ1-2; 7 bases align to TRBD1. With V trimmed by 2 bases and J by 7 bases, 5 bases remained unmatched. Germline values: CDR1 SGHRS, CDR2 YFSETQ. The CDR3 is made up of 13 amino acids. This CDR3 reads CASSFGTDFGYTF. In DNA, the CDR3 is TGCGCCAGCAGCTTCGGGACAGACTTTGGCTACACCTTC.

Points on this clonotype: This may be a read error: a much more frequent sequence differs by one nucleotide. This chain links TRBV28 with TRBJ2-2; TRBD2 agrees at 7 bases. J was trimmed by 7 bases and V by 5 bases; bases with no gene match: 16. The CDR3 totals 17 residues. Germline V lookup: CDR1 MDHEN, CDR2 SYDVKM. DNA for the CDR3: TGTGCCAGCAGTAATCACCGGGACTATGACTTCATCGGGGAGCTGTTTTTT. The encoded protein is CASSNHRDYDFIGELFF. Using reference TRBV28 and TRBJ2-2 for the parts outside the CDR3, the full variable domain is DVKVTQSSRYLVKRTGEKVFLECVQDMDHENMFWYRQDPGLGLRLIYFSYDVKMKEKGDIPEGYSVSREKKERFSLILESASTNQTSMYLCASSNHRDYDFIGELFFGEGSRLTVL.

In regard to this clonotype: This may be a read error: a much more frequent sequence differs by one nucleotide. The rearrangement joins TRBV28 to TRBJ1-2; 9 bases align to TRBD1. Germline V gene data show CDR1 as MDHEN and CDR2 as SYDVKM. V gave up 3 bases and J gave up 8 bases; unmatched junction bases: 10. This CDR3 is 15 amino acids long. CDR3 amino acids: CASSFLSGTGLGYTF. The DNA for the CDR3 is TGTGCCAGCAGTTTCTTATCCGGGACAGGGCTCGGCTACACCTTC.

This CDR3 reads CAARDRVRETQYF. CDR3 DNA sequence: TGTGCAGCCCGGGACAGGGTCCGAGAGACCCAGTACTTC. This chain uses TRBV28 with TRBJ2-5, with TRBD1 matching 9 bases. Germline assignment: CDR1 MDHEN and CDR2 SYDVKM. The CDR3 runs 13 residues.

There are a few counts of this clonotype. The V gene is TRBV28, the J gene TRBJ1-6; no firm D call. The ends were cut back, 6 bases at V and 9 bases at J, with 12 bases in the middle. The CDR3 extends over 13 amino acids. CDR1 is MDHEN and CDR2 is SYDVKM in the germline V gene. CDR3 DNA: TGTGCCAGCAGCTACGGGGTTGGTTCACCCCTCCACTTT. Translation gives CASSYGVGSPLHF.

This clonotype was observed a handful of times. The CDR3 nucleotides read TGTGCCAGCAGCCCGCGGACAGGGGGTAATAATGAGCAGTTCTTC. Protein: CASSPRTGGNNEQFF. V usage is TRBV9 and J usage is TRBJ2-1; 10 bases are shared with TRBD1. The CDR3 has 15 residues. Germline lookup yields CDR1 SGDLS and CDR2 YYNGEE. Trimming cost V 4 bases and J 7 bases; bases outside gene matches: 8.

This clonotype was observed many times. This chain joins TRBV12-3 or TRBV12-4 and TRBJ2-7; 7 bases match TRBD1. Trimming cost V 4 bases and J 0 bases; bases outside gene matches: 3. This CDR3 contains 14 residues. The CDR3 is CASSSGTVSYEQYF. The CDR3 coding sequence is TGTGCCAGCAGTTCCGGGACAGTCTCCTACGAGCAGTACTTC.

This clonotype was observed many times. This chain uses TRBV28 with TRBJ2-1; 7 bases fit TRBD2. Germline trimming cut 8 bases from V and 6 bases from J; bases unmatched to any gene: 10. Per the germline V gene, CDR1 is MDHEN and CDR2 is SYDVKM. The CDR3 loop spans 14 amino acids. Here the CDR3 DNA reads TGTGCCAGCCTCGATGGGGGGAGGGGCAATGAGCAGTTCTTC. Protein: CASLDGGRGNEQFF. The full variable domain, rest sourced from reference TRBV28 and TRBJ2-1, is DVKVTQSSRYLVKRTGEKVFLECVQDMDHENMFWYRQDPGLGLRLIYFSYDVKMKEKGDIPEGYSVSREKKERFSLILESASTNQTSMYLCASLDGGRGNEQFFGPGTRLTVL.

This clonotype was counted at least ten times. The chain carries TRBV7-8 and TRBJ2-3; perhaps TRBD1 as D (6 bases). The length of the CDR3 is 14 residues. Trimming shortened V by 2 bases and J by 2 bases, and 8 bases separated the two germline ends. In germline, CDR1 is SGHVS, CDR2 FQNEAQ. Here the CDR3 reads CASSLQGITDTQYF. The CDR3 nucleotides are TGTGCCAGCAGCTTACAGGGGATCACAGATACGCAGTATTTT. Supplemented by reference TRBV7-8 and TRBJ2-3, the full variable domain reads GAGVSQSPRYKVAKRGQDVALRCDPISGHVSLFWYQQALGQGPEFLTYFQNEAQLDKSGLPSDRFFAERPEGSVSTLKIQRTQQEDSAVYLCASSLQGITDTQYFGPGTRLTVL.

This clonotype was seen repeatedly, ten times or more. J is TRBJ2-5 and V is TRBV20-1; perhaps D is TRBD1 or TRBD2 (6 bases each). V was cut by 0 bases and J by 5 bases, with 16 bases left in between. CDR1 DFQATT and CDR2 SNEGSKA come from the germline V gene (reference sequence). The CDR3 sequence is 15 residues long. CDR3 sequence reads: CSARDGARGDETQYF. The CDR3 DNA follows: TGCAGTGCTAGAGATGGAGCGAGGGGGGATGAGACCCAGTACTTC.